This entry lists 28 T cell receptor beta chains sequenced from one sample in a study of cytomegalovirus exposure and HLA in healthy donors. A multiplex PCR was run with 60 Vbeta primers and 13 Jbeta primers. Sequencing was performed with immunoSEQ multiplex PCR; in TCRdb, only in-frame clones are kept and a portion is missing. The data show fewer than 60,000 clones, 70% to 85% seen once. Sequenced material: PBMCs. The receptors derive from a man in his fifties in good health and CMV-seronegative.

This chain connects TRBV6-5 to TRBJ2-2, with D uncertain. V lost 7 bases to trimming and J lost 5 bases, with 14 bases between them. Germline loops: CDR1 MNHEY, CDR2 SVGAGI. The CDR3 covers 14 residues. The CDR3 coding sequence is TGTGCCAGCATAGAATCTTCCTTAACCGGGGAGCTGTTTTTT. This translates into CASIESSLTGELFF.

The CDR3 is CASSLELTAGPYGYTF. The CDR3 nucleotides are TGCGCCAGCAGCTTGGAATTGACGGCGGGGCCCTATGGCTACACCTTC. The chain has TRBV5-1 and TRBJ1-2, with TRBD1 as a possible D gene (5 bases). Trimming took 0 bases from V and 4 from J, leaving 16 bases between them. Germline V lookup: CDR1 SGHRS, CDR2 YFSETQ. This CDR3 is built from 16 residues. Combining the CDR3 with reference TRBV5-1 and TRBJ1-2 gives the whole variable domain KAGVTQTPRYLIKTRGQQVTLSCSPISGHRSVSWYQQTPGQGLQFLFEYFSETQRNKGNFPGRFSGRQFSNSRSEMNVSTLELGDSALYLCASSLELTAGPYGYTFGSGTRLTVV.

V and J are TRBV28 and TRBJ1-1, with no clear D. CDR1 and CDR2 from the germline V gene are MDHEN and SYDVKM. V shed 5 bases and J shed 0 bases, with 13 bases lying between them. This CDR3 has 15 amino acids. CDR3 sequence reads: CASSVGGGMNTEAFF. In DNA form, the CDR3 reads TGTGCCAGCAGTGTTGGAGGCGGGATGAACACTGAAGCTTTCTTT.

The gene calls are TRBV6-4 and TRBJ2-1; a weak D match, TRBD2 (7 bases). Germline V gene sequence: CDR1 MRHNA, CDR2 SNTAGT. Trimming removed 4 bases from V and 1 base from J, with 11 bases in between. CDR3 size: 15 residues. This chain's CDR3 is CASSVRGGSYNEQFF. CDR3 in DNA: TGTGCCAGCAGTGTAAGGGGGGGGTCCTACAATGAGCAGTTCTTC.

V gene TRBV9 combines with J gene TRBJ2-1, with 10 positions matching TRBD1. Germline lookup yields CDR1 SGDLS and CDR2 YYNGEE. V gave up 0 bases and J gave up 9 bases; unmatched junction bases: 9. The CDR3 runs 16 residues. The CDR3 is CASSVVLGTGDIEQFF. As DNA, the CDR3 is TGTGCCAGCAGCGTAGTGCTTGGGACAGGGGATATTGAGCAGTTCTTC. The full variable domain, in which reference TRBV9 and TRBJ2-1 provide the parts outside the CDR3, is DSGVTQTPKHLITATGQRVTLRCSPRSGDLSVYWYQQSLDQGLQFLIQYYNGEERAKGNILERFSAQQFPDLHSELNLSSLELGDSALYFCASSVVLGTGDIEQFFGPGTRLTVL.

This clone was seen only once. The chain combines TRBV19 with TRBJ2-1, with a tentative D call TRBD2 (6 bases). Germline V CDR1 and CDR2: LNHDA, SQIVND (reference sequence). The CDR3 sequence is 15 residues long. V lost 6 bases and J lost 3, with 15 bases in between. The CDR3, as DNA: TGTGCCAGTAGCTCTACGGGAGTGTTCTACAATGAGCAGTTCTTC. Translated: CASSSTGVFYNEQFF.

The V call is TRBV19, the J call TRBJ1-5; D not certain. CDR1 and CDR2 (germline): LNHDA, SQIVND (reference sequence). CDR3 length: 18 residues. Trimming pared 2 bases from V and 0 bases from J, leaving 17 bases between. The CDR3 DNA reads TGTGCCAGTAGTATATTCACCACGGCGGGCTATAGCAATCAGCCCCAGCATTTT. Residues: CASSIFTTAGYSNQPQHF.

The V call is TRBV10-3, the J call TRBJ2-7, with D tentatively TRBD2 (7 bases). V was shortened by 10 bases and J by 0 bases, with 13 bases between the two germline ends. The CDR3 spans 13 residues. CDR1 and CDR2 from the germline V gene are ENHRY and SYGVKD. CDR3 DNA: TGTGCCACCGGGGGGCTACCCTCCTACGAGCAGTACTTC. This sequence encodes CATGGLPSYEQYF.

This rearrangement joins TRBV29-1 to TRBJ1-4; 7 bases match TRBD1. V was pared by 6 bases and J by 10 bases, with 11 bases of the junction left unmatched. CDR3 length: 13 amino acids. Germline V CDR1 and CDR2: SQVTM, ANQGSEA. The CDR3 loop reads CSVDRQGRGKLFF. The CDR3 DNA sequence: TGCAGCGTAGATAGACAGGGTCGGGGAAAACTGTTTTTT.

The chain combines TRBV11-1 with TRBJ1-1, with 9 bases identical to TRBD1. Germline V CDR1 and CDR2: SGHAT, FQDESV (reference sequence). The CDR3 runs 14 residues. J lost 5 bases, V lost 5 bases, and 6 bases had no gene match. The CDR3 nucleotides read TGTGCCAGCAGCCAGGGGACAGGGTCTACTGAAGCTTTCTTT. This translates into CASSQGTGSTEAFF. Based on the CDR3 plus reference TRBV11-1 and TRBJ1-1, the full variable domain is EAEVAQSPRYKITEKSQAVAFWCDPISGHATLYWYRQILGQGPELLVQFQDESVVDDSQLPKDRFSAERLKGVDSTLKIQPAELGDSAMYLCASSQGTGSTEAFFGQGTRLTVV.

The chain links TRBV15 to TRBJ1-4; no definite D call. The V gene lost 2 bases and the J gene lost 4 bases, with 2 bases spanning the gap. Germline values: CDR1 LNHNV, CDR2 YYDKDF (reference sequence). This CDR3 has 12 residues. The CDR3 region is CATSRYNEKLFF. For the CDR3, the DNA is TGTGCCACCAGCAGATATAATGAAAAACTGTTTTTT.

The gene calls are TRBV15 and TRBJ1-5; no reliable D call. The CDR3 contains 14 residues. Germline V CDR1 and CDR2: LNHNV, YYDKDF (reference sequence). V lost 5 bases, J lost 0 bases, and 8 bases lay in between. The CDR3 sequence: CATSPGNSNQPQHF. The CDR3 nucleotides are TGTGCCACCAGCCCAGGTAATAGCAATCAGCCCCAGCATTTT. Full variable domain (outside the CDR3, taken from reference TRBV15 and TRBJ1-5): DAMVIQNPRYQVTQFGKPVTLSCSQTLNHNVMYWYQQKSSQAPKLLFHYYDKDFNNEADTPDNFQSRRPNTSFCFLDIRSPGLGDTAMYLCATSPGNSNQPQHFGDGTRLSIL.

The chain links TRBV27 to TRBJ1-1; D gene unclear. Between the trimmed V and J ends, which lost 5 bases and 6 bases, there was a span of 10 bases. This CDR3 comprises 12 residues. Germline lookup yields CDR1 MNHEY and CDR2 SMNVEV (reference sequence). For the CDR3, the DNA is TGTGCCAGCAGTCCCAACTACGCTGAAGCTTTCTTT. Translated: CASSPNYAEAFF.

The gene calls are TRBV10-3 and TRBJ1-3; maybe TRBD1 (5 bases). Trimming stripped 3 bases from V and 0 bases from J, with 12 bases between. In germline, CDR1 is ENHRY, CDR2 SYGVKD. This CDR3 is built from 16 residues. CDR3 sequence reads: CAISEPAGGSGNTIYF. The CDR3 DNA is TGTGCCATCAGTGAACCGGCGGGGGGCTCTGGAAACACCATATATTTT.

This clone was seen a single time. V and J are TRBV27 and TRBJ2-1; TRBD2 is a possible D gene (6 bases). CDR1 and CDR2 (germline): MNHEY, SMNVEV (reference sequence). The CDR3 contains 15 residues. V dropped 3 bases and J dropped 0 bases, with 9 bases sitting between them. The CDR3 coding sequence is TGTGCCAGCAGTTTTGGGGGGAGCTCCTACAATGAGCAGTTCTTC. This translates into CASSFGGSSYNEQFF.

This clone has a handful of counts. The chain uses TRBV15 and TRBJ1-1, with D maybe TRBD1 (5 bases). Germline V gives CDR1 LNHNV, CDR2 YYDKDF (reference sequence). V lost 4 bases, J lost 0 bases, and 9 bases lay in between. This CDR3 region has 14 residues. CDR3 region: CATSISRVNTEAFF. As DNA, the CDR3 is TGTGCCACCAGCATCAGCAGGGTGAACACTGAAGCTTTCTTT.

This chain joins TRBV30 and TRBJ1-6; 7 nucleotides align to TRBD1. The J segment lost 6 bases and the V segment lost 7 bases, leaving 3 bases of the junction unmatched. This CDR3 has 12 amino acids. CDR1 is GTSNPN and CDR2 is SVGIG in the germline V gene (reference sequence). The CDR3 DNA follows: TGTGCCTCCAGGGGGTTTAATTCACCCCTCCACTTT. Protein: CASRGFNSPLHF.

The V gene is TRBV7-8, the J gene TRBJ1-1, with no clear D. The CDR3 consists of 12 residues. CDR1 and CDR2 (germline): SGHVS, FQNEAQ. V was trimmed by 5 bases and J by 4 bases, leaving 8 bases between them. CDR3 nucleotide sequence: TGTGCCAGCAGCGTAACAGTCACTGAAGCTTTCTTT. This codes for CASSVTVTEAFF. Using reference TRBV7-8 and TRBJ1-1 for the parts outside the CDR3, the full variable domain is GAGVSQSPRYKVAKRGQDVALRCDPISGHVSLFWYQQALGQGPEFLTYFQNEAQLDKSGLPSDRFFAERPEGSVSTLKIQRTQQEDSAVYLCASSVTVTEAFFGQGTRLTVV.

The chain recombines TRBV6-5 with TRBJ1-5, with D tentatively TRBD1 (6 bases). Germline-derived CDR1 and CDR2 are MNHEY and SVGAGI. This CDR3 is built from 15 residues. The V end lost 6 bases, the J end lost 0 bases, and 12 bases lay between the germline ends. This CDR3 reads CASSKGQYSNQPQHF. DNA of the CDR3: TGTGCCAGCAGCAAAGGACAGTATAGCAATCAGCCCCAGCATTTT.

The rearrangement links TRBV4-1 to TRBJ2-2, with 7 bases identical to TRBD1. V dropped 4 bases and J dropped 5; count of bases not matched to a gene: 13. Per germline, CDR1 MGHRA and CDR2 YSYEKL. The CDR3 totals 17 residues. The CDR3: CASSPSPRQGRTGELFF. The CDR3 nucleotides read TGCGCCAGCAGCCCGTCACCCAGACAGGGAAGAACCGGGGAGCTGTTTTTT.

This clone was counted between two and nine times. The chain couples TRBV14 to TRBJ2-7; no definite D call. This CDR3 is built from 12 residues. Germline CDR1 is SGHDN and CDR2 is FVKESK. Trimming cost V 3 bases and J 2 bases, with 5 bases left between them. In DNA, the CDR3 is TGTGCCAGCAGCCACCGTCCCTACGAGCAGTACTTC. Its translation is CASSHRPYEQYF.

The chain carries TRBV30 and TRBJ2-6; unclear D gene. Trimming cost V 2 bases and J 2 bases, with 13 bases left between them. Per the germline V gene, CDR1 is GTSNPN and CDR2 is SVGIG (reference sequence). The length of the CDR3 is 16 residues. CDR3 in amino acids: CAWSLRRQAGANVLTF. The CDR3, as DNA: TGTGCCTGGAGTCTTCGTAGGCAGGCTGGGGCCAACGTCCTGACTTTC. Using reference TRBV30 and TRBJ2-6 for the parts outside the CDR3, the full variable domain is SQTIHQWPATLVQPVGSPLSLECTVEGTSNPNLYWYRQAAGRGLQLLFYSVGIGQISSEVPQNLSASRPQDRQFILSSKKLLLSDSGFYLCAWSLRRQAGANVLTFGAGSRLTVL.

V and J are TRBV5-6 and TRBJ1-6; D may be TRBD1 (5 bases). Germline CDR1 is SGHDT and CDR2 is YYEEEE. The CDR3 covers 13 residues. V was trimmed by 1 base and J by 9 bases, leaving 8 bases between them. CDR3 loop: CASSLWGVSPLHF. The CDR3 DNA reads as TGTGCCAGCAGCTTGTGGGGGGTTTCACCCCTCCACTTT.

This clone was observed a single time. The CDR3 here is CASTRETGLGGYTF. Here the CDR3 DNA reads TGTGCCAGCACCCGCGAGACAGGGTTGGGAGGCTACACCTTC. The rearrangement joins TRBV6-6 to TRBJ1-2; 7 nucleotides match TRBD1. Germline trimming cut 7 bases from V and 8 bases from J; bases unmatched to any gene: 13. The CDR3 has 14 residues. CDR1 is MNHNY, CDR2 SVGAGI, per germline (reference sequence).

The chain recombines TRBV7-9 with TRBJ1-6; no reliable D call. The CDR3 covers 15 residues. Trimming removed 5 bases at V and 4 bases at J, with 12 bases between. Germline CDR1 reads SEHNR; CDR2 reads FQNEAQ (reference sequence). This CDR3 reads CASSRYADYNSPLHF. CDR3 bases: TGTGCCAGCAGCCGATACGCGGATTATAATTCACCCCTCCACTTT.

This clone was picked up one time. This sequence joins TRBV29-1 and TRBJ2-7; TRBD1 is a possible D gene (6 bases). Germline CDR1 and CDR2: SQVTM and ANQGSEA. The CDR3 contains 12 residues. Trimming pared 5 bases from V and 1 base from J, leaving 9 bases between. CDR3 residues: CSVQGRSYEQYF. The DNA for the CDR3 is TGCAGCGTTCAGGGGCGATCCTACGAGCAGTACTTC.

The rearrangement joins TRBV5-4 to TRBJ2-1; 9 bases agree with TRBD2. CDR1 SGHNT and CDR2 YYREEE come from the germline V gene (reference sequence). The J segment lost 9 bases and the V segment lost 5 bases, leaving 18 bases of the junction unmatched. This CDR3 contains 17 residues. CDR3 loop: CASSNAGTSSFGAEQFF. The CDR3 DNA reads as TGTGCCAGCAGTAATGCCGGGACTAGCTCGTTCGGCGCTGAGCAGTTCTTC.

The chain combines TRBV5-4 with TRBJ2-5, with a tentative D call TRBD1 (5 bases). The V gene lost 9 bases and the J gene lost 4 bases, with 13 bases spanning the gap. The CDR3 spans 12 residues. Germline V gene sequence: CDR1 SGHNT, CDR2 YYREEE (reference sequence). The CDR3 DNA reads TGTGCCACCTCAGGGCTGGGAGAGACCCAGTACTTC. It yields the protein CATSGLGETQYF.